The 23 T cell receptor beta chains presented below share a single source sample, sequenced in a study of OX40 agonist ivuxolimab in advanced cancers. The repertoire was sequenced with immunoSEQ multiplex PCR; TCRdb's copy has only in-frame clones and lacks some. The profile shows around 53,000 clones, more than 85% of them singletons. Here the sequenced sample was CD4+ or CD8+ T cells sorted from blood, taken in a trial of the OX40 agonist ivuxolimab. These receptors were obtained from an adult with an advanced solid tumor such as melanoma, head and neck, liver or kidney cancer.

This clone has a single count. CDR3 amino acids: CASSLVQLAGIQETQYF. CDR3 coding DNA: TGTGCCAGCAGCTTAGTCCAACTAGCGGGTATACAAGAGACCCAGTACTTC. The genes are TRBV7-2 and TRBJ2-5; 9 bases line up with TRBD2. V lost 1 base to trimming and J lost 2 bases; unmatched junction nucleotides: 8. In germline, CDR1 is SGHTA, CDR2 FQGNSA. The CDR3 loop spans 17 amino acids.

V and J are TRBV5-6 and TRBJ2-7, with 10 bases identical to TRBD2. Per germline, CDR1 SGHDT and CDR2 YYEEEE. The CDR3 contains 14 residues. J was trimmed by 4 bases and V by 4 bases; bases with no gene match: 5. As DNA, the CDR3 is TGTGCCAGCAGCCCGGGAGCGGGAGGGTACGAGCAGTACTTC. Residues: CASSPGAGGYEQYF.

The rearrangement links TRBV29-1 to TRBJ2-4; D perhaps matches TRBD2 (5 bases). V shed 2 bases and J shed 10 bases, with 18 bases lying between them. Germline V gene data show CDR1 as SQVTM and CDR2 as ANQGSEA. CDR3 length: 14 amino acids. CDR3 bases: TGCAGCGTTGAACGGAGGACCCCCAAGAGGATTCAGTACTTC. It specifies CSVERRTPKRIQYF. The full variable domain, in which reference TRBV29-1 and TRBJ2-4 provide the parts outside the CDR3, is SAVISQKPSRDICQRGTSLTIQCQVDSQVTMMFWYRQQPGQSLTLIATANQGSEATYESGFVIDKFPISRPNLTFSTLTVSNMSPEDSSIYLCSVERRTPKRIQYFGAGTRLSVL.

V gene TRBV4-1 combines with J gene TRBJ2-7; 10 nucleotides match TRBD2. The CDR3 consists of 14 residues. The V and J ends lost 2 bases and 4 bases, in that order; junction bases with no gene match: 2. Germline-derived CDR1 and CDR2 are MGHRA and YSYEKL. CDR3 nucleotides: TGCGCCAGCAGCCAACAGCGGGAGGGATACGAGCAGTACTTC. Translation gives CASSQQREGYEQYF.

This clone has a handful of counts. V and J are TRBV14 and TRBJ1-2; D call uncertain. Germline V gene lookup returns CDR1 SGHDN and CDR2 FVKESK. Trimming left V 1 base short and J 7 bases short, with 10 bases between. The length of the CDR3 is 13 residues. The CDR3, as DNA: TGTGCCAGCAGCCAAGTTCTCCGGGTTGGCTACACCTTC. Encoded protein: CASSQVLRVGYTF.

This rearrangement joins TRBV27 to TRBJ1-2; D is ambiguous. Germline V gene sequence: CDR1 MNHEY, CDR2 SMNVEV (reference sequence). Trimming left V 0 bases short and J 8 bases short, with 16 bases between. This CDR3 has 15 amino acids. The CDR3 spells CASSLSAAVRGGYTF. CDR3 sequence (DNA): TGTGCCAGCAGTTTATCCGCGGCAGTCCGAGGGGGCTACACCTTC.

The rearrangement joins TRBV6-5 to TRBJ1-1; D gene uncertain. CDR3 size: 11 residues. In germline, CDR1 is MNHEY, CDR2 SVGAGI. The V end was cut by 2 bases, the J end by 7 bases, with 5 bases between. This CDR3 reads CASSYPGEAFF. CDR3 coding DNA: TGTGCCAGCAGTTACCCCGGTGAAGCTTTCTTT.

The genes are TRBV19 and TRBJ2-1, with D possibly matching TRBD2 (5 bases). This CDR3 region has 15 residues. Trimming removed 10 bases from V and 8 bases from J, with 24 bases in between. Germline CDR1 and CDR2: LNHDA and SQIVND (reference sequence). CDR3 DNA sequence: TGTGCCACTCAACATAGACGGGGAGAATTCGATGAGCAGTTCTTC. This encodes CATQHRRGEFDEQFF.

CDR3 sequence reads: CASSTGLEISYADTQYF. As DNA, the CDR3 is TGTGCCAGCAGCACGGGACTAGAGATATCTTACGCAGATACGCAGTATTTT. V and J are TRBV2 and TRBJ2-3, with 8 nucleotides matching TRBD2. The CDR3 totals 17 residues. The germline V gene has CDR1 SNHLY and CDR2 FYNNEI. The V and J ends lost 6 bases and 4 bases, in that order; junction bases with no gene match: 15.

This clone was counted a single time. The chain links TRBV7-2 to TRBJ2-7; 8 nucleotides match TRBD1. Germline V gives CDR1 SGHTA, CDR2 FQGNSA. The junction had 6 bases not matched to a gene; V was cut back by 5 bases and J by 0 bases. The CDR3 extends over 15 amino acids. CDR3 region: CASSDPGTGSYEQYF. The CDR3 DNA reads as TGTGCCAGCAGCGATCCCGGGACAGGCTCCTACGAGCAGTACTTC.

The chain is built from TRBV13 and TRBJ1-2, with D possibly being TRBD1 (5 bases). Germline V lookup: CDR1 PRHDT, CDR2 FYEKMQ (reference sequence). Trimming shortened V by 0 bases and J by 1 base, and 6 bases separated the two germline ends. This CDR3 contains 14 residues. Here the CDR3 DNA reads TGTGCCAGCAGCTTAGGCCAGGGTAACTATGGCTACACCTTC. The encoded protein is CASSLGQGNYGYTF.

V gene TRBV25-1 combines with J gene TRBJ2-7; no reliable D call. The CDR3 has 16 amino acids. Germline lookup yields CDR1 MGHDK and CDR2 SYGVNS. Trimming took off 1 base at V and 4 bases at J, with 17 bases between the two ends. CDR3 in DNA: TGTGCCAGCAGTGAATTCTCGACCCCCGCCGGGTACGAGCAGTACTTC. Translation gives CASSEFSTPAGYEQYF.

The gene calls are TRBV7-9 and TRBJ2-7, with a possible D match to TRBD2 (6 bases). Germline loops: CDR1 SEHNR, CDR2 FQNEAQ (reference sequence). Trimming took off 5 bases at V and 4 bases at J, with 15 bases between the two ends. This CDR3 region has 14 residues. The CDR3 reads CASSPSGLAYEQYF. The DNA for the CDR3 is TGTGCCAGCAGCCCTTCCGGGCTAGCGTACGAGCAGTACTTC.

This chain connects TRBV6-4 to TRBJ2-5, with 12 nucleotides matching TRBD2. Germline V CDR1 and CDR2: MRHNA, SNTAGT. With 5 bases clipped from V and 1 base from J, the junction kept 11 bases outside the gene matches. The CDR3 covers 18 residues. DNA for the CDR3: TGTGCCAGCAGTCAGACTAGCGGGAGACCCCCTCGCCAAGAGACCCAGTACTTC. Encoded protein: CASSQTSGRPPRQETQYF.

V is TRBV28 and J is TRBJ2-7; D not resolved. This CDR3 region has 14 residues. Germline loops: CDR1 MDHEN, CDR2 SYDVKM. V was cut by 3 bases and J by 0 bases, with 9 bases left in between. DNA of the CDR3: TGTGCCAGCAGTTTGACCAGGTACTCCTACGAGCAGTACTTC. Translating gives CASSLTRYSYEQYF.

The chain combines TRBV27 with TRBJ2-5, with D perhaps TRBD1 (5 bases). Trimming cost V 7 bases and J 12 bases, with 12 bases left between them. The CDR3 loop spans 10 amino acids. Per the germline V gene, CDR1 is MNHEY and CDR2 is SMNVEV (reference sequence). The CDR3 reads CASTHRRKYF. In nucleotides, the CDR3 is TGTGCCAGCACTCACAGGCGCAAGTACTTC.

The count of this clone is one. The chain links TRBV9 to TRBJ2-3; 7 bases fit TRBD2. V was pared by 0 bases and J by 1 base, with 5 bases of the junction left unmatched. The V gene's germline CDR1 is SGDLS and CDR2 YYNGEE. The CDR3 has 16 amino acids. The CDR3 region has the DNA TGTGCCAGCAGCGTAGTGGCTAGCGGTCGCACAGATACGCAGTATTTT. The encoded protein is CASSVVASGRTDTQYF.

The rearrangement joins TRBV29-1 to TRBJ2-5; D call uncertain. The CDR3 is made up of 12 amino acids. Per the germline V gene, CDR1 is SQVTM and CDR2 is ANQGSEA. Trimming removed 5 bases at V and 0 bases at J, with 7 bases between. The CDR3 region has the DNA TGCAGCGTTCGGGTGTACCAAGAGACCCAGTACTTC. This translates into CSVRVYQETQYF. The variable domain in full, with the rest retrieved from reference TRBV29-1 and TRBJ2-5, is SAVISQKPSRDICQRGTSLTIQCQVDSQVTMMFWYRQQPGQSLTLIATANQGSEATYESGFVIDKFPISRPNLTFSTLTVSNMSPEDSSIYLCSVRVYQETQYFGPGTRLLVL.

The gene calls are TRBV28 and TRBJ2-1; D is perhaps TRBD1 (5 bases). The CDR3 consists of 16 residues. Trimming removed 2 bases from V and 0 bases from J, with 11 bases in between. Germline-derived CDR1 and CDR2 are MDHEN and SYDVKM. The CDR3 nucleotides are TGTGCCAGCAGTTTAATCGCCAGGGCCTCCTACAATGAGCAGTTCTTC. Translating gives CASSLIARASYNEQFF. The full variable domain, in which reference TRBV28 and TRBJ2-1 provide the parts outside the CDR3, is DVKVTQSSRYLVKRTGEKVFLECVQDMDHENMFWYRQDPGLGLRLIYFSYDVKMKEKGDIPEGYSVSREKKERFSLILESASTNQTSMYLCASSLIARASYNEQFFGPGTRLTVL.

The chain combines TRBV5-1 with TRBJ1-2, with 8 bases that match TRBD1. In germline, CDR1 is SGHRS, CDR2 YFSETQ. After removal of 0 bases from V and 4 bases from J, the junction contained 5 bases not matched to a gene. This CDR3 is 15 amino acids long. DNA for the CDR3: TGCGCCAGCAGCTTGGCCAGGGGGCGCGGCTATGGCTACACCTTC. Residues: CASSLARGRGYGYTF.

The chain joins TRBV28 to TRBJ2-1; TRBD2 might be the D (6 bases). Germline CDR1 is MDHEN and CDR2 is SYDVKM. The V end was cut by 6 bases, the J end by 12 bases, with 18 bases between. The CDR3 extends over 13 amino acids. In nucleotides, the CDR3 is TGTGCCAGCAGGTCTGGGACTCCGGAGAGGCAGTTCTTC. It translates to CASRSGTPERQFF.

The chain uses TRBV27 and TRBJ2-3, with 11 bases aligning to TRBD2. The germline CDR1 and CDR2 sequences are MNHEY and SMNVEV (reference sequence). The trim removed 6 bases at V and 0 bases at J, leaving 11 bases unmatched. The CDR3 sequence is 18 residues long. The CDR3 DNA sequence: TGTGCCAGCAGAGAAACTAGCGGGGGAATACTGAGCACAGATACGCAGTATTTT. It codes for CASRETSGGILSTDTQYF.

This chain joins TRBV10-3 and TRBJ2-1; D uncertain. The CDR3 totals 12 residues. Deletions cut 4 bases from V and 2 bases from J, with 3 bases between. Germline loops: CDR1 ENHRY, CDR2 SYGVKD. CDR3 bases: TGTGCCATCAGTGGGACCTACAATGAGCAGTTCTTC. Translating it yields CAISGTYNEQFF.